The next 18 T cell receptor beta chains were all read from a single sample in a study of cytomegalovirus exposure and HLA in healthy donors (dated by TCRdb to about 2017). The method was the immunoSEQ multiplex PCR assay. Entries here come from immuneACCESS through TCRdb and include only in-frame sequences with V and J called. Some clones fail to appear in such tables; in the studies checked, an unresolved V gene covers under half of the shortfall, and the cause of the remainder is unknown. The sample records 150,000 to 200,000 clones, around four fifths of which are singletons. Of the sample, approximately 2.4% falls within the top ten clones. Sequencing input: PBMCs. The receptors originated from a man aged 25-45 years in good health and CMV-seropositive.

This clone was seen once. This chain joins TRBV5-4 and TRBJ2-3, with 13 nucleotides matching TRBD2. The junction had 19 bases not matched to a gene; V was cut back by 4 bases and J by 5 bases. This CDR3 comprises 20 residues. CDR1 is SGHNT, CDR2 YYREEE, per germline (reference sequence). The CDR3 nucleotides are TGTGCCAGCAGCGCAGACACTAGCGGGGGGGCCTACATCAGTTTAGATACGCAGTATTTT. This translates into CASSADTSGGAYISLDTQYF. Full variable domain (rest looked up from reference TRBV5-4 and TRBJ2-3): ETGVTQSPTHLIKTRGQQVTLRCSSQSGHNTVSWYQQALGQGPQFIFQYYREEENGRGNFPPRFSGLQFPNYSSELNVNALELDDSALYLCASSADTSGGAYISLDTQYFGPGTRLTVL.

The CDR3 protein is CASSLRTDTYEQYF. DNA of the CDR3: TGTGCCAGCAGCTTACGGACAGACACCTACGAGCAGTACTTC. The genes are TRBV7-6 and TRBJ2-7; maybe TRBD1 (6 bases). The CDR3 totals 14 residues. V gave up 2 bases and J gave up 2 bases, with 10 bases separating them. The germline CDR1 and CDR2 sequences are SGHVS and FNYEAQ.

This rearrangement joins TRBV4-2 to TRBJ2-3; 10 nucleotides line up with TRBD2. The germline V gene encodes CDR1 LGHNA and CDR2 YNFKEQ. The V and J ends lost 6 bases and 6 bases, in that order; junction bases with no gene match: 18. The CDR3 length is 18 residues. The CDR3 coding sequence is TGTGCCAGCAGTTGGTCGCCCCTAGCGGGGGAAACGGGGGATACGCAGTATTTT. Its translation is CASSWSPLAGETGDTQYF.

The chain has TRBV4-1 and TRBJ2-1; 8 nucleotides align to TRBD1. Germline values: CDR1 MGHRA, CDR2 YSYEKL. This CDR3 is 16 amino acids long. V was pared by 4 bases and J by 0 bases, with 5 bases of the junction left unmatched. The chain's CDR3 is CASSRGTGASYNEQFF. For the CDR3, the DNA is TGCGCCAGCAGCCGAGGGACAGGCGCCTCCTACAATGAGCAGTTCTTC.

In its sample, this clone was seen once. V is TRBV9 and J is TRBJ2-7; 9 bases are a match to TRBD2. The V gene end was trimmed by 0 bases and the J gene end by 7 bases; junction bases not matched to a gene: 8. CDR1 SGDLS and CDR2 YYNGEE come from the germline V gene. The CDR3 consists of 15 residues. The chain's CDR3 is CASSVGGGGAGEQYF. The CDR3 DNA follows: TGTGCCAGCAGCGTAGGGGGCGGGGGGGCCGGTGAGCAGTACTTC.

The CDR3 DNA sequence: TGTGCCAGCAGCCCGGGACTAGCGGGGACCAATGAGCAGTTCTTC. Translated, it gives CASSPGLAGTNEQFF. The rearrangement uses TRBV7-2 and TRBJ2-1; 13 nucleotides agree with TRBD2. J gave up 6 bases and V 5 bases, and 4 bases lay outside the gene matches. The CDR3 spans 15 residues. Germline CDR1 reads SGHTA; CDR2 reads FQGNSA.

This chain connects TRBV6-5 to TRBJ2-3; maybe TRBD1 (5 bases). The CDR3 runs 14 residues. Trimming removed 6 bases at V and 2 bases at J, with 12 bases between. Germline V gene data show CDR1 as MNHEY and CDR2 as SVGAGI. The CDR3 protein is CASSLTENTDTQYF. The CDR3 DNA reads as TGTGCCAGCAGCCTGACAGAGAACACAGATACGCAGTATTTT.

The J gene is TRBJ1-1, the V gene TRBV7-2, with D possibly TRBD1 on 5 matching bases. The CDR3 consists of 13 residues. Germline assignment: CDR1 SGHTA and CDR2 FQGNSA. V was cut by 4 bases and J by 6 bases, with 12 bases left in between. CDR3 residues: CASSSWRGAEAFF. The CDR3 DNA reads as TGTGCCAGCAGCTCCTGGAGGGGTGCTGAAGCTTTCTTT.

This clone turned up a few times. The chain carries TRBV9 and TRBJ2-1; tentative D call: TRBD1 (6 bases). The CDR3 has 15 residues. Deletions cut 0 bases from V and 4 bases from J, with 11 bases between. Germline V gene lookup returns CDR1 SGDLS and CDR2 YYNGEE. CDR3 in DNA: TGTGCCAGCAGCGTAGTCGGACAGATATACAATGAGCAGTTCTTC. It is translated as CASSVVGQIYNEQFF. Drawing the rest from reference TRBV9 and TRBJ2-1, the complete variable domain is DSGVTQTPKHLITATGQRVTLRCSPRSGDLSVYWYQQSLDQGLQFLIQYYNGEERAKGNILERFSAQQFPDLHSELNLSSLELGDSALYFCASSVVGQIYNEQFFGPGTRLTVL.

The chain has TRBV5-1 and TRBJ2-7; 11 nucleotides agree with TRBD2. The ends lost 4 bases at V and 6 bases at J; junction bases unmatched: 6. Germline V gene data show CDR1 as SGHRS and CDR2 as YFSETQ. The CDR3 sequence is 14 residues long. The CDR3 sequence: CASSPGTSGTEQYF. CDR3 DNA: TGCGCCAGCAGCCCGGGGACTAGCGGCACCGAGCAGTACTTC.

The rearrangement joins TRBV19 to TRBJ2-7; the match to TRBD1 covers 8 bases. Germline V CDR1 and CDR2: LNHDA, SQIVND (reference sequence). This CDR3 region has 14 residues. The V and J ends lost 7 bases and 6 bases, in that order; junction bases with no gene match: 11. The CDR3 spells CASTPGTGMSEQYF. As DNA, the CDR3 is TGTGCCAGTACCCCCGGGACAGGTATGAGCGAGCAGTACTTC.

Ten or more counts support this clone. V usage is TRBV10-3 and J usage is TRBJ1-5; TRBD1 matches 8 bases. The CDR3 totals 14 residues. The V gene's germline CDR1 is ENHRY and CDR2 SYGVKD. The V segment lost 2 bases and the J segment 7 bases; nucleotides outside the gene matches: 4. CDR3 region: CAISEGTGTQPQHF. The CDR3 nucleotides read TGTGCCATCAGTGAGGGGACAGGTACACAGCCCCAGCATTTT.

This clone was observed a single time. This chain joins TRBV20-1 and TRBJ2-7, with a tentative D call TRBD1 (5 bases). This CDR3 has 11 residues. Looked up from germline, CDR1 is DFQATT and CDR2 is SNEGSKA (reference sequence). DNA of the CDR3: TGCAGCGCCGGTCAGGGAAATGAGCAGTACTTC. Amino acid sequence: CSAGQGNEQYF.

This rearrangement joins TRBV25-1 to TRBJ2-7, with unresolved D. V was cut by 0 bases and J by 2 bases, with 5 bases left in between. CDR1 MGHDK and CDR2 SYGVNS come from the germline V gene. This CDR3 has 13 residues. As DNA, the CDR3 is TGTGCCAGCAGTGAATATGGGCCCTACGAGCAGTACTTC. Amino acid sequence: CASSEYGPYEQYF.

The chain uses TRBV7-2 and TRBJ1-4; the D is unclear. V shed 1 base and J shed 5 bases, with 5 bases lying between them. The length of the CDR3 is 13 residues. CDR1 and CDR2 from the germline V gene are SGHTA and FQGNSA. This CDR3 is CASSLGPNEKLFF. CDR3 nucleotides: TGTGCCAGCAGCTTAGGGCCGAATGAAAAACTGTTTTTT.

This clone was seen once. The chain joins TRBV5-4 to TRBJ2-3; possibly TRBD1 for D (6 bases). V lost 1 base and J 6 bases, leaving 18 bases between the germline ends. Germline CDR1 SGHNT, CDR2 YYREEE (reference sequence). The CDR3 length is 16 residues. The CDR3 is CASSLRQGYSRDTQYF. The CDR3 DNA follows: TGTGCCAGCAGCTTGAGGCAGGGGTACTCGCGGGATACGCAGTATTTT.

The chain joins TRBV6-5 to TRBJ2-7; D is perhaps TRBD2 (6 bases). V was clipped by 6 bases and J by 5 bases, with 14 bases between them. The CDR3 totals 13 residues. Germline-derived CDR1 and CDR2 are MNHEY and SVGAGI. In DNA form, the CDR3 reads TGTGCCAGCAGACTACCGGGGGAGGACGAGCAGTACTTC. It is translated as CASRLPGEDEQYF.

The chain is built from TRBV7-9 and TRBJ2-1; 11 positions match TRBD2. Germline CDR1 is SEHNR and CDR2 is FQNEAQ (reference sequence). This CDR3 is 16 amino acids long. V shed 10 bases, J shed 0 bases, and the junction held 8 bases outside the gene matches. The DNA of the CDR3 is TGTGCCATCGGTCCTAGCGGGGGGACCTCCTACAATGAGCAGTTCTTC. It specifies CAIGPSGGTSYNEQFF. Full variable domain (outside the CDR3, taken from reference TRBV7-9 and TRBJ2-1): DTGVSQNPRHKITKRGQNVTFRCDPISEHNRLYWYRQTLGQGPEFLTYFQNEAQLEKSRLLSDRFSAERPKGSFSTLEIQRTEQGDSAMYLCAIGPSGGTSYNEQFFGPGTRLTVL.